Below, 25 T cell receptor delta chains from the same sample are listed, as sequenced in a study of gamma-delta chains in newborns, infants, children. TCRdb re-processed the reads via CATT. In the table there are thousands of delta-chain clones, 50% to 55% of which are singletons. Sequencing used blood. These receptors all come from a child who received the measles vaccine.

By frequency in the sample, this clone is large. Other DNA sequences of this sample code for an identical CDR3. J is TRDJ1 and V is TRDV2, with 12 positions matching TRDD3. The CDR3 has 18 residues. Losses at the gene ends were 0 bases for V and 0 bases for J; bases not matched to a gene: 7. Germline CDR1 GEAIGNYY, CDR2 EKD. DNA for the CDR3: TGTGCCTGTGACACCGTTGGACTGGGGGATACAAACACCGATAAACTCATCTTT. Protein product: CACDTVGLGDTNTDKLIF.

As regards this clone: This clone may be a read error of a much larger clone one base away. Additional DNA sequences in this sample encode the identical CDR3. This sequence joins TRAV29/DV5 and TRDJ1, with D possibly TRDD3 on 6 matching bases. There are 16 residues in the CDR3. CDR1 NSMFDY and CDR2 ISSIKDK come from the germline V gene. V dropped 5 bases and J dropped 2 bases, with 22 bases sitting between them. CDR3: CAASRFPGIVTDKLIF. The DNA of the CDR3 is TGTGCAGCGAGCAGGTTTCCGGGGATTGTAACCGATAAACTCATCTTT.

By share, this clone counts as large. This chain connects TRDV2 to TRDJ1; 9 bases match TRDD3. V shed 4 bases, J shed 0 bases, and the junction held 17 bases outside the gene matches. CDR1 is GEAIGNYY, CDR2 EKD, per germline. This CDR3 is 19 amino acids long. CDR3 DNA sequence: TGTGCCTGTGATGTACTGGGGGACGCGGCTTCTTCGTACACCGATAAACTCATCTTT. It translates to CACDVLGDAASSYTDKLIF.

A word on this clone: This clone may be a read error of a much larger clone one base away. This same CDR3 is encoded by further DNA sequences in the sample. This chain links TRDV2 with TRDJ3; D is perhaps TRDD3 (6 bases). The V end lost 1 base, the J end lost 0 bases, and 12 bases lay between the germline ends. CDR1 and CDR2 from the germline V gene are GEAIGNYY and EKD. The length of the CDR3 is 18 residues. The CDR3 DNA reads as TGTGCCTGTGACACGGGGGGACACAGCTCCTGGGACACCCGACAGATGTTTTTC. As protein: CACDTGGHSSWDTRQMFF.

Concerning this clone: At one of its ends the junction is not consistent with the germline gene, which may arise from a read error. The genes are TRDV1 and TRDJ1; 10 bases align to TRDD3. This CDR3 has 23 amino acids. Germline values: CDR1 TSWWSYY, CDR2 QGS. The CDR3 nucleotides read TGTGCTCTTGGGGACTATGAATTCCTTTCGTACTGGGGGATTATGGGGGACACCGGTAAACTCATCTTT. Translated: CALGDYEFLSYWGIMGDTGKLIF.

This clone was detected once. This sequence may be a read error, since a much larger clone differs from it by one base. Other nucleotide sequences from this sample produce the same CDR3. V is TRDV3 and J is TRDJ1; 8 nucleotides line up with TRDD2. This CDR3 region has 19 residues. In germline, CDR1 is TVYSNPD, CDR2 GDNSRS (reference sequence). The CDR3 reads CAVKIFFLRGLYSYPKLIF. In nucleotides, the CDR3 is TGTGCTGTTAAGATCTTCTTCCTACGGGGGCTATATTCGTATCCAAAACTCATCTTT. Using reference TRDV3 and TRDJ1 for the parts outside the CDR3, the full variable domain is CDKVTQSSPDQTVASGSEVVLLCTYDTVYSNPDLFWYRIRPDYSFQFVFYGDNSRSEGADFTQGRFSVKHILTQKAFHLVISPVRTEDSATYYCAVKIFFLRGLYSYPKLIFGKGTRVTVEP.

About this clone itself: Sequence at one end of the junction differs from germline and may be a read error. The chain employs TRDV2 and TRDJ3; TRDD3 is a possible D gene (5 bases). This CDR3 is 20 amino acids long. Germline CDR1 reads GEAIGNYY; CDR2 reads EKD. The CDR3 reads CACDTGWEIPSSWDTRQMFF. The CDR3 DNA follows: TGTGCCTGTGACACAGGGTGGGAGATACCCAGCTCCTGGGACACCCGGCAGATGTTTTTC.

About this clone itself: A much larger clone differs by one base, so this may be a read error. The same CDR3 also results from other DNA sequences found in this sample. V usage is TRDV3 and J usage is TRDJ3; D may be TRDD2 (7 bases). The CDR3 runs to 26 residues. Germline V lookup: CDR1 TVYSNPD, CDR2 GDNSRS (reference sequence). The CDR3: CAFGPGFLLLLPHGLGVSWDTRQMFF. In DNA form, the CDR3 reads TGTGCCTTTGGCCCCGGGTTCCTACTCCTGTTACCCCATGGGTTGGGGGTCTCCTGGGACACCCGACAGATGTTCTTC.

Regarding this clone: A much bigger clone sits one base away, suggesting this may be a read error. The V gene is TRDV2, the J gene TRDJ3; D not certain. The germline V gene has CDR1 GEAIGNYY and CDR2 EKD. CDR3 length: 19 amino acids. The DNA for the CDR3 is TGTGCCTGTGACACCCCTATGTCCGCTAGCTCCAGGGACACCCGACAGATGTTTTTC. Amino acid sequence: CACDTPMSASSRDTRQMFF.

V is TRDV2 and J is TRDJ1, with 9 bases fitting TRDD3. Germline V gives CDR1 GEAIGNYY, CDR2 EKD. The V gene end was trimmed by 0 bases and the J gene end by 1 base; junction bases not matched to a gene: 20. CDR3 length: 21 residues. CDR3 in DNA: TGTGCCTGTGACACCATCCTTCCAGCTACTGGGGGAGCCTTGACCACCGATAAACTCATCTTT. As protein: CACDTILPATGGALTTDKLIF.

This clone is labeled large. V is TRDV2 and J is TRDJ3; 8 bases are shared with TRDD3. The CDR3 covers 18 residues. The J segment lost 0 bases and the V segment lost 0 bases, leaving 3 bases of the junction unmatched. Germline CDR1 is GEAIGNYY and CDR2 is EKD. CDR3 residues: CACDTWGMSSWDTRQMFF. Here the CDR3 DNA reads TGTGCCTGTGACACCTGGGGGATGAGCTCCTGGGACACCCGACAGATGTTTTTC.

This clone was detected only once. A far larger clone is only one base removed, so a read error is likely. This CDR3 is also generated by other DNA sequences in the sample. The rearrangement joins TRDV2 to TRDJ3; 10 bases fit TRDD3. Looked up from germline, CDR1 is GEAIGNYY and CDR2 is EKD. The V segment lost 0 bases and the J segment 0 bases; nucleotides outside the gene matches: 4. The CDR3 covers 19 residues. Here the CDR3 reads CACDTVGDTTSWDTRQMFF. CDR3 DNA: TGTGCCTGTGACACCGTGGGGGATACCACCTCCTGGGACACCCGACAGATGTTTTTC.

The rearrangement links TRDV2 to TRDJ3; 9 nucleotides match TRDD3. Germline CDR1 GEAIGNYY, CDR2 EKD. The J segment lost 0 bases and the V segment lost 3 bases, leaving 5 bases of the junction unmatched. The CDR3 totals 18 residues. The DNA of the CDR3 is TGTGCCTGTGACCAGTACTGGGGGAACTCCTGGGACACCCGACAGATGTTTTTC. Protein product: CACDQYWGNSWDTRQMFF.

This clone was found once. One base away lies a much larger clone, so this may be a sequencing read error. The chain is built from TRDV2 and TRDJ1; 9 positions match TRDD3. This CDR3 region has 19 residues. Germline values: CDR1 GEAIGNYY, CDR2 EKD. After removal of 1 base from V and 0 bases from J, the junction contained 14 bases not matched to a gene. CDR3 DNA: TGTGCCTGTGACACGTTGGGGGATATGAGGGGCCACAACACCGATAAACTCATCTTT. Its translation: CACDTLGDMRGHNTDKLIF.

The gene calls are TRDV2 and TRDJ2, with D perhaps TRDD3 (6 bases). Germline V gives CDR1 GEAIGNYY, CDR2 EKD. V lost 2 bases and J 6 bases, leaving 12 bases between the germline ends. The CDR3 has 14 residues. The DNA for the CDR3 is TGTGCCTGTGACAACTTGGGGATGGCAGCACAACTCTTCTTT. Its protein product is CACDNLGMAAQLFF.

In regard to this clone: This likely traces to a read error, being one base from a far larger clone. The chain combines TRDV2 with TRDJ2, with D maybe TRDD3 (5 bases). Trimming removed 0 bases from V and 5 bases from J, with 12 bases in between. The CDR3 consists of 15 residues. Germline lookup yields CDR1 GEAIGNYY and CDR2 EKD. The CDR3 here is CACDTGRGDTAQLFF. The CDR3 DNA follows: TGTGCCTGTGACACCGGACGGGGAGATACAGCACAACTCTTCTTT.

In regard to this clone: It differs at one base from a far larger clone, so likely a read error. The same CDR3 can be traced to other DNA sequences in this sample. The V call is TRDV2, the J call TRDJ3; 10 bases line up with TRDD3. Germline V lookup: CDR1 GEAIGNYY, CDR2 EKD. The CDR3 covers 17 residues. In DNA, the CDR3 is TGTGCCTGTGACAGTACTGGGGGATCCTGGGACACCCGACAGACGTTTTTC. It specifies CACDSTGGSWDTRQTFF.

The gene calls are TRDV1 and TRDJ1; 8 bases map to TRDD3. Germline CDR1 reads TSWWSYY; CDR2 reads QGS. V was pared by 6 bases and J by 3 bases, with 39 bases of the junction left unmatched. The CDR3 length is 25 residues. The CDR3 here is CALGDFTLNPTNWGDACDFADKLIF. The CDR3 region has the DNA TGTGCTCTTGGTGATTTCACCCTAAACCCCACCAACTGGGGGGACGCCTGCGACTTTGCCGATAAACTCATCTTT.

In its sample, this clone was seen once. A much larger clone is a single base away; this may be a read error. The chain couples TRDV1 to TRDJ1, with TRDD3 identical over 10 bases. J was trimmed by 0 bases and V by 0 bases; bases with no gene match: 16. The V gene's germline CDR1 is TSWWSYY and CDR2 QGS. The CDR3 spans 21 residues. CDR3 nucleotides: TGTGCTCTTGGGGAACTAGAATCCTCCTACTGGGGGATCCCGGACACCGATAAACTCATCTTT. It translates to CALGELESSYWGIPDTDKLIF.

Regarding this clone: Being one base from a much bigger clone, this may be a read error. Different DNA sequences within this sample yield the same CDR3. V usage is TRDV2 and J usage is TRDJ3; TRDD3 aligns across 7 bases. Germline-derived CDR1 and CDR2 are GEAIGNYY and EKD. The CDR3 consists of 18 residues. Here the CDR3 DNA reads TGTGCCTGTGACACCTGGGGGACCAGCTCCTGGGATACCCGACAGATGTTTTTC. As protein: CACDTWGTSSWDTRQMFF.

With respect to this clone: It may be a read error: a sequence one base away is much more abundant. The chain is built from TRDV2 and TRDJ3, with a weak D call TRDD3 (5 bases). Deletions cut 3 bases from V and 0 bases from J, with 11 bases between. This CDR3 spans 17 amino acids. Germline values: CDR1 GEAIGNYY, CDR2 EKD. CDR3 DNA: TGTGCCTGTGACGGGGGGGGTCCCTCCTGGGACACCCGACAGATGTTTTTC. Translated: CACDGGGPSWDTRQMFF.

This clone was counted a few times. This rearrangement joins TRDV1 to TRDJ1; a weak D match, TRDD3 (10 bases). Trimming left V 3 bases short and J 1 base short, with 27 bases between. This CDR3 spans 20 amino acids. In germline, CDR1 is TSWWSYY, CDR2 QGS. The chain's CDR3 is CALGDFPFLRTGGCTDKLIF. The CDR3 DNA is TGTGCTCTTGGGGACTTCCCCTTCCTACGAACTGGGGGATGCACCGATAAACTCATCTTT.

On this clone itself: This may stem from a read error, because a much larger clone lies one nucleotide away. V and J are TRAV29/DV5 and TRDJ1, with 11 bases that match TRDD3. The CDR3 is made up of 17 amino acids. CDR1 NSMFDY and CDR2 ISSIKDK come from the germline V gene. Here the CDR3 reads CAATHRAHWGISDKLTF. DNA of the CDR3: TGTGCAGCAACCCATAGGGCCCACTGGGGGATATCCGATAAACTCACCTTT.

As for this clone: The junction shows a germline mismatch at one end, possibly a read error. The gene calls are TRDV2 and TRDJ1; 9 nucleotides agree with TRDD3. The CDR3 length is 19 residues. Looked up from germline, CDR1 is GEAIGNYY and CDR2 is EKD. CDR3 DNA: TGTGCCTGTGACACCGTGCAACCGACTGGGGGACCGTACGCCGATGAACTCATCTTT. It yields the protein CACDTVQPTGGPYADELIF.

V is TRDV2 and J is TRDJ3; D possibly corresponds to TRDD3 (6 bases). The CDR3 runs 18 residues. In germline, CDR1 is GEAIGNYY, CDR2 EKD. The V end lost 1 base, the J end lost 0 bases, and 12 bases lay between the germline ends. The CDR3 reads CACDTGDFFSWDTRQMFF. The CDR3 DNA reads TGTGCCTGTGACACTGGGGATTTTTTCTCCTGGGACACCCGACAGATGTTTTTC.